This TCR beta chain emerged from a study of T-cell reconstitution after alpha-beta-depleted transplantation in children. It was with unique molecular identifiers that the TCRbeta library was prepared. One entry per CDR3 protein results from TCRdb running MiXCR on the PCR reads. Of 400,000 to 550,000 distinct CDR3 sequences in the sample, over 9.5% were seen once. Concerning this clonotype itself: As yet, its antigen is unknown.

Notes on the study in general: Surviving recipient T cells and intrathymic progenitors accounted for some patients' high TCRbeta diversity at day 60.

The CDR3 is 15 residues long. V gave up 2 bases and J gave up 6 bases; unmatched junction bases: 5. Looked up from germline, CDR1 is SGHNT and CDR2 is YENEEA. The specimen comprised PBMCs, sampled before TCRalphabeta/CD19-depleted stem cell transplant. This sequence originates from a child aged 2 to 15 with inherited bone marrow failure, due to receive a stem cell transplant. V gene TRBV11-3 combines with J gene TRBJ2-3, with 10 bases lining up with TRBD2. The CDR3 spells CASSLPSGRIDTQYF. The CDR3 region has the DNA TGTGCCAGCAGCTTACCTAGCGGGAGAATCGATACGCAGTATTTT.